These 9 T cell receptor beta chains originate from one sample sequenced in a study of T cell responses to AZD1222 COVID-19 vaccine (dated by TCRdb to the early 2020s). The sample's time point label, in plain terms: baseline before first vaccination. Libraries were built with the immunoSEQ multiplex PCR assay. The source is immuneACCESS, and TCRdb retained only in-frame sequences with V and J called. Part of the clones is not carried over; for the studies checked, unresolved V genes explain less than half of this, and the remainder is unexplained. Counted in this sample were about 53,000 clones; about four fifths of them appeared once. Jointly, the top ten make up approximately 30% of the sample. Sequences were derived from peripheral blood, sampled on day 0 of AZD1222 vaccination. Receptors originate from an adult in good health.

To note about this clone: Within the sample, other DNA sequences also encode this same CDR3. The CDR3 protein is CATSDPDRGDTGELFF. CDR3 nucleotides: TGTGCCACCAGTGACCCGGACAGGGGCGACACCGGGGAGCTGTTTTTT. The chain combines TRBV24-1 with TRBJ2-2, with 9 bases identical to TRBD1. Germline trimming cut 4 bases from V and 3 bases from J; bases unmatched to any gene: 5. The CDR3 totals 16 residues. CDR1 KGHDR and CDR2 SFDVKD come from the germline V gene.

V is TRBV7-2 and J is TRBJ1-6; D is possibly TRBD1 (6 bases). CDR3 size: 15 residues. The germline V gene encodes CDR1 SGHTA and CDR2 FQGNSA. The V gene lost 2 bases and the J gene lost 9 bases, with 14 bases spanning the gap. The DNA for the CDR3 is TGTGCCAGCAGCTTACGACAGGTGGCAGGTTCACCCCTCCACTTT. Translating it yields CASSLRQVAGSPLHF.

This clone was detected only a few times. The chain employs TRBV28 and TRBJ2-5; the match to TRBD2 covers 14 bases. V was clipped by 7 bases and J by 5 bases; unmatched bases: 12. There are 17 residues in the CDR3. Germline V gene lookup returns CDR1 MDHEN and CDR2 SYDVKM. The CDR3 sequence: CASTLAGTSGSRETQYF. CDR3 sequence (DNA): TGTGCCAGCACTCTGGCTGGGACTAGCGGGAGTAGGGAGACCCAGTACTTC.

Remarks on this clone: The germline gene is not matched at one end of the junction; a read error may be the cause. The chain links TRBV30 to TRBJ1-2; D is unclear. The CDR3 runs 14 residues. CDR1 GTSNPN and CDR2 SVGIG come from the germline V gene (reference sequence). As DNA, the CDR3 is TGTGCCTGCAGTGCATTCGCGGCTAACTATGGCTACACCTTC. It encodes CACSAFAANYGYTF.

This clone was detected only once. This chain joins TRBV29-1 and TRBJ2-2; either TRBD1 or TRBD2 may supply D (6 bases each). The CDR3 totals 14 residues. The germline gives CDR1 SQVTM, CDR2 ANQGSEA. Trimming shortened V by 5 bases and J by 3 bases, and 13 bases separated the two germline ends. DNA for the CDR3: TGCAGCGTTCTGTCGGGGGCGGACACCGGGGAGCTGTTTTTT. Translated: CSVLSGADTGELFF.

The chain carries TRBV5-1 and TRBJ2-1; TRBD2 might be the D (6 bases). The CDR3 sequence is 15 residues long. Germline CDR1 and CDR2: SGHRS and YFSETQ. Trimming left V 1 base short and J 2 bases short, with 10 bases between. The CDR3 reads CASSLTGATYNEQFF. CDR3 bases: TGCGCCAGCAGCTTGACGGGAGCGACCTACAATGAGCAGTTCTTC.

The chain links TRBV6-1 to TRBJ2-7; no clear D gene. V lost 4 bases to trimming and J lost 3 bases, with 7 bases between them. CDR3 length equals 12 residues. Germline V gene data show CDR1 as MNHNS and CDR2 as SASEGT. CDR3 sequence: CASSVARYEQYF. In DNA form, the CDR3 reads TGTGCCAGCAGTGTAGCCCGCTACGAGCAGTACTTC.

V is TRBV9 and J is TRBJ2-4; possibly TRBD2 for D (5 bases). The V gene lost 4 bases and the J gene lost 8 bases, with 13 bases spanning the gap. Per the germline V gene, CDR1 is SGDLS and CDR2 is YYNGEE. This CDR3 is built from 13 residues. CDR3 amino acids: CASSLGLRDIQYF. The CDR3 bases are TGTGCCAGCAGCCTCGGACTGAGGGACATTCAGTACTTC.

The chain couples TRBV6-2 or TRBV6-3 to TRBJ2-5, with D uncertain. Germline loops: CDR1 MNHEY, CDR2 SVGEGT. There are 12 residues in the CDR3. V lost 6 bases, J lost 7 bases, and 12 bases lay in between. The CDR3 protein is CASSPLARTQYF. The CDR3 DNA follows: TGTGCCAGCAGCCCCCTCGCGAGGACCCAGTACTTC.